This paragraph reports one TCR beta chain. Its target antigen remains unknown. No clone much larger than this one lies a single base away; base qualities are absent. The immunoSEQ Assay, a bias-controlled multiplex PCR, was used to amplify TCRbeta CDR3 regions from genomic DNA. The paper's processing steps were these. Nucleated cell counts per sample were estimated from amplification of reference gene primers within the assay. To quantify the absolute abundance of each unique TCRbeta CDR3 rearrangement, sequence reads were collapsed and filtered. For each sample, productive Simpson clonality was calculated by taking the square root of Simpson's diversity index across productive rearrangements. TCRdb retrieved this table from immuneACCESS and kept in-frame rearrangements only. Not all clones are present; in checked studies, unresolved V genes account for under half, and no reason is known for the remainder. V and J calls and clone size are those listed in that table; D and trimming were worked out from the DNA. This sample has around 100,000 clones in its table, and roughly 87% of those were observed once. The top ten clonotypes cover approximately 4.4% of the sample.

The collaborating institutions used their own protocols to collect whole blood in K2EDTA tubes. For TCRbeta analysis, collaborators shipped samples as frozen whole blood, isolated PBMCs, or DNA extracted from either of those sample types. Its CDR3 holds 14 amino acids, cysteine through phenylalanine. Solely the CDR3 DNA is kept, with 42 bases framed from the first base. CDR1 SGHRS and CDR2 YFSETQ are derived from the germline V gene. Between the V and J ends, shortened by 0 bases and 5 bases respectively, the junction contains 11 bases. This specimen comes from a study of blood T cell repertoires in COVID-19 (dated by TCRdb to the early 2020s). With regard to the full study: Samples from collaborators originated in the United States, Italy and Spain and spanned both the acute and convalescent phases of COVID-19. The dataset comprised deeply sampled blood TCRbeta repertoires from subjects exposed to, actively infected with, or recovered from COVID-19. Samples were obtained from the ongoing ImmuneRACE study (first 160 participants) and from some 1,200 subjects provided by 6 global collaborators. A de-identified subject ID, COVID-19 status, age in years and sex were almost always included in the sample metadata. The repertoires were made available in a free public database intended to serve as a resource for research on the immune response to SARS-CoV-2. The material from the prospective study consisted of cDNA or gDNA derived from T cells, B-cell-depleted T cells, or PBMCs. Where HLA class I and class II types were available, the types were taken from metadata supplied by the sample provider, not from assay-based typing.

Broader findings and caveats from the paper: Clinical and demographic metadata were provided uncurated, with the amount varying by source and participant.

The V and J segments used are TRBV5-1 and TRBJ1-2; TRBD1 is a weak D gene call, 6 bases matching. Specimen: peripheral blood. The receptor comes from an elderly woman with acute or convalescent COVID-19. The CDR3 here reads CASSLAQGRYGYTF. The DNA sequence reads TGCGCCAGCAGCTTGGCACAGGGTCGGTATGGCTACACCTTC.